This TCR beta chain was retrieved from a study of blood T cell repertoires in COVID-19. In the study overall: Nucleic acid was either cDNA or gDNA, and it came from T cells, B-cell-depleted T cells, or PBMCs.

V was clipped by 6 bases and J by 0 bases, with 21 bases between them. Germline-derived CDR1 and CDR2 are GTSNPN and SVGIG (reference sequence). This CDR3 has 17 amino acids. Methods used by the authors: For nucleated cells, counts were estimated from reference gene primer amplification. Generated by immunoSEQ multiplex PCR, the TCRdb table keeps only in-frame clones and is missing some. For V, J and clone size, that table is used; D and trimming come from the DNA. The sample shows some 150,000 clones, roughly 87% of them seen only once. The TCR was taken from a woman aged 50 to 60 with acute or convalescent COVID-19. The V gene is TRBV30, the J gene TRBJ1-3; TRBD1 might be the D (6 bases). Sequencing was carried out using peripheral blood. The CDR3 protein is CACPKEGGWYSGNTIYF. CDR3 bases: TGTGCCTGCCCTAAGGAAGGGGGTTGGTACTCTGGAAACACCATATATTTT.